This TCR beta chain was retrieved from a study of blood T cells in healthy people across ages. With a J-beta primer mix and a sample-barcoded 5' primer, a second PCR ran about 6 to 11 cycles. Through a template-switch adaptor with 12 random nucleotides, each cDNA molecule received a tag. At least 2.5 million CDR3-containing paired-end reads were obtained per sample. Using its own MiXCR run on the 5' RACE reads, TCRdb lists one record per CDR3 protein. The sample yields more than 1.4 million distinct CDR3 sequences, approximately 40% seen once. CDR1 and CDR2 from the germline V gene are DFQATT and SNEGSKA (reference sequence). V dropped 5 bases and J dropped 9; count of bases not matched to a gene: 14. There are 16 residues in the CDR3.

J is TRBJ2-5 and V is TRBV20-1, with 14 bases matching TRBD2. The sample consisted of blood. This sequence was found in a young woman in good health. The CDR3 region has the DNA TGCAGTGCTGCCCAGGGTGGGACTAGCGGGAGAGGGGCCCAGTACTTC. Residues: CSAAQGGTSGRGAQYF.